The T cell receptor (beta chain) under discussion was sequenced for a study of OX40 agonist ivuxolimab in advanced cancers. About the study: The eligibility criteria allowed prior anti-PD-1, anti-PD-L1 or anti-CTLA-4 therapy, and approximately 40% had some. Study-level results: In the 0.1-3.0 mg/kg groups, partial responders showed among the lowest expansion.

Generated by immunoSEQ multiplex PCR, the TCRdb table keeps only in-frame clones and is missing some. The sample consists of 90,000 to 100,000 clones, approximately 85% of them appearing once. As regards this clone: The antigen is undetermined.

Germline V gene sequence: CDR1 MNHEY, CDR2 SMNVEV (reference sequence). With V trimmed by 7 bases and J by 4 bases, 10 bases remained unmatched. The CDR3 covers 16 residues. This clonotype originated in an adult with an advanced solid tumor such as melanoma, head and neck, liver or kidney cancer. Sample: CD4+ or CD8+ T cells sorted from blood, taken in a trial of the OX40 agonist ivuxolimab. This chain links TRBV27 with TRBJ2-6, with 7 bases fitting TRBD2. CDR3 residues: CASTNTFGRGANVLTF. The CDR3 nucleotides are TGTGCCAGCACCAACACATTCGGGAGGGGGGCCAACGTCCTGACTTTC.